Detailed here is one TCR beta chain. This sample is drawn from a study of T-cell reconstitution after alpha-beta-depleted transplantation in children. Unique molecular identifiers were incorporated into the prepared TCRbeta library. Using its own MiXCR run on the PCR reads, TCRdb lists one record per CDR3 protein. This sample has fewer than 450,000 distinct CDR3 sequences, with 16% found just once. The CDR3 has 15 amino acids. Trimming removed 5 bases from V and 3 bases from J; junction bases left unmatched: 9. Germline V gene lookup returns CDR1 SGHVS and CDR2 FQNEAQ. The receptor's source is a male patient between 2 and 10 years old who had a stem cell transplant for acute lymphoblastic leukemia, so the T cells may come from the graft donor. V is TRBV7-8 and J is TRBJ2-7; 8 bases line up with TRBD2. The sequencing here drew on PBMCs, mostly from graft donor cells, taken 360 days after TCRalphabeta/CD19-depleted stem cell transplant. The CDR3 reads CASSPNRGGFYEQYF. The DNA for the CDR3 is TGTGCCAGCAGCCCAAACCGGGGGGGGTTCTACGAGCAGTACTTC.